This entry features one T cell receptor (beta chain) sequence. Its antigen is not yet known. Qualities for individual bases were not recorded, and no much larger clone is one base off. Donors were healthy HIV-negative adults with no recently reported acute infections or vaccinations. Every donor was a Caucasian adult residing in Nashville, Tennessee, USA. CD4+ T cells were enriched through magnetic negative selection, after which naive cells were positively selected on CD45RA and the remaining negative fraction served as the memory subset. Blood was obtained by leukapheresis, after which PBMCs were separated by Ficoll-Histopaque density gradient centrifugation and cryopreserved in liquid nitrogen vapor phase. Analytical flow cytometry was used to check the purity and quantity of every magnetically sorted T cell population. Each sorted fraction had its genomic DNA isolated and then quantified by UV absorbance on a Nanodrop 2000c.

Looking up the germline V gene (reference sequence) yields CDR1 GTSNPN and CDR2 SVGIG. The CDR3 covers 14 residues, taking in both the cysteine and the phenylalanine. The sequence is cut down to CDR3 DNA, 42 bases in frame from base 1. V and J are truncated by 0 bases and 12 bases respectively, leaving an intervening sequence of 18 bases. TCR CDR3 regions were amplified from genomic DNA by multiplex PCR using the deep immunoSEQ assay. For each cell subset, the extracted genomic DNA was distributed evenly across all wells of several immunoSEQ 96-well plates, and each plate served as one replicate. For sorted subsets, approximately 210 ng of genomic DNA, equivalent to roughly 33,000 T cell genomes, went into each replicate PCR. Purified libraries were measured with a Qubit 3.0 fluorometer, size-checked on a Bioanalyzer 2100, and measured again with the KAPA Library Quantification kit. Every immunoSEQ 96-well plate was sequenced on a separate single-read 150-cycle Illumina NextSeq 550 flow cell. As for the authors' bioinformatics: The immunoSEQ output contained only junctional sequences without quality scores, so filtering could not match that applied to full-length reads. To assign V/J genes and CDR3, sequences were annotated using PyIR, a Python wrapper for IgBLAST v1.9, with IMGT germline references. Reads were removed for weak V/J assignments (E-value above 1e-6), missing CDR3, stop codons, out-of-frame junctions, or ambiguous translated residues. V3J clonotypes were defined by identical inferred V gene, J gene, and CDR3 amino acid sequence. Percentage overlap between repertoires was computed as shared unique clonotypes divided by the size of the smaller repertoire. Richness of each repertoire was evaluated using RTK rarefaction, the Chao1 estimator, and Recon v2.1 estimates of unobserved clonotypes. For all TCRbeta clonotypes obtained by the gDNA method from a few donors, generation probabilities were computed with OLGA. TCRdb provides this immuneACCESS table in a form limited to in-frame rearrangements. Some clones are lacking; in checked studies, under half of them reflect an unresolved V gene, and why the rest are absent is not known. The DNA gave D and trimming, while V, J and clone size come from that table. Across this sample there are approximately 2.5 million clones, with under 95% seen only once. The ten largest clones capture approximately 0.35% of the sample.

The entry originates in a study of shared clonotypes between healthy human individuals (dated by TCRdb to 2019 to 2021). Regarding the complete study: Two women and a few men aged 18 to 49 years were included in the cohort. Leukapheresis yielded between about 0.9 and 9 billion PBMCs per donor. For each donor, CD4 naive and CD4 memory were each given three plates, CD8 naive was given two plates, and CD8 memory was given one plate. Blood TCR repertoires of about five healthy adults were deeply sequenced to estimate repertoire size and the extent of clonotype sharing between individuals. Libraries were prepared and TCR repertoires were sequenced by different laboratories using diverse techniques, in order to increase sequencing depth and limit assay-specific biases.

Paper-wide results and their limitations: Because the study included a small number of donors, the genetic and exposure-history diversity represented was limited. Sampling was restricted to blood, and TCR repertoires in tissues likely differ from the TCR repertoires found in blood. Incomplete sequencing was indicated by rarefaction of sorted-subset datasets, despite the large sequencing depth. Pairwise subsampling indicated that sequencing depth was expected to affect the degree of clonotype sharing among donors. When a handful of donors were compared, the shared fraction of clonotypes was about 5% for naive CD4, about 4% for naive CD8, more than 2% for memory CD4, and roughly 0.43% for memory CD8. Higher generation probabilities were observed for clonotypes shared by all four sorted-subset donors than for non-shared clonotypes. Estimated clonotype richness was generally larger for naive than for memory subsets.

This sequence was found in a man aged 18 to 30 in good health. Some clones in this sample may be carry-over from other donors' samples. Material for sequencing was naive CD4+ T cells from PBMCs. This specimen's cell subset or site label, per the study, means: CD45RA+ positively selected. This chain is built from TRBV30 and TRBJ2-4; the D gene lacks a confident call. The CDR3 region reads CAWSVGTTFERQYF. The DNA reads as follows: TGTGCCTGGAGTGTTGGTACCACATTTGAACGTCAGTACTTC.